The rows below give T cell receptor beta chains drawn from one sample of a study of CD8+CD57+ T cells in acquired aplastic anemia. TCRdb reanalysed the reads using MiXCR and keeps one entry per CDR3 protein. The sample contains approximately 150,000 distinct CDR3 sequences, about half of which appear only once. What was sequenced was sorted CD4+, CD8+, or CD8+CD57+ T cells (not recorded which) from PBMCs. The receptors stem from a human donor with aplastic anemia. Both conserved end residues are part of each CDR3. Clone size is stated in some rows and not others, as once, few, many or a class when expanded.

j_gene: TRBJ2-5; abundance: many; v_gene: TRBV7-6; CDR3aa: CASSLNPGSLVYQETQYF
j_gene: TRBJ1-1; abundance: NA; v_gene: TRBV7-6; CDR3aa: CASSLTDRDIAFF
j_gene: TRBJ2-3; abundance: NA; v_gene: TRBV24-1; CDR3aa: CATSDPGQASTDTQYF
j_gene: TRBJ2-3; abundance: many; v_gene: TRBV25-1; CDR3aa: CASSRDGGTYTQYF
j_gene: TRBJ1-1; abundance: many; v_gene: TRBV29-1; CDR3aa: CSTSTGENTEAFF
j_gene: TRBJ2-1; abundance: NA; v_gene: TRBV29-1; CDR3aa: CSVVRGQGYEQFF
j_gene: TRBJ2-5; abundance: many; v_gene: TRBV12-3/TRBV12-4; CDR3aa: CASSLSLEETQYF
j_gene: TRBJ2-1; abundance: many; v_gene: TRBV20-1; CDR3aa: CSARGPGNSYNEQFF
j_gene: TRBJ1-1; abundance: few; v_gene: TRBV15; CDR3aa: CATSRDLNTEAFF
j_gene: TRBJ1-3; abundance: many; v_gene: TRBV12-3/TRBV12-4; CDR3aa: CASSRLRKSGNTIYF
j_gene: TRBJ2-4; abundance: many; v_gene: TRBV7-9; CDR3aa: CASSPTGQAAKNIQYF
j_gene: TRBJ1-1; abundance: many; v_gene: TRBV5-4; CDR3aa: CASSPEGSRGEAFF
j_gene: TRBJ1-5; abundance: many; v_gene: TRBV10-3; CDR3aa: CAISDEGVQPQHF
j_gene: TRBJ1-2; abundance: once; v_gene: TRBV7-8; CDR3aa: CASSLVSANGYTF
j_gene: TRBJ2-2; abundance: many; v_gene: TRBV10-3; CDR3aa: CAISPGLTNTGELFF
j_gene: TRBJ1-2; abundance: NA; v_gene: TRBV7-6; CDR3aa: CASSLLQGLGYTF
j_gene: TRBJ2-1; abundance: NA; v_gene: TRBV10-3; CDR3aa: CAISQGPYNEQFF
j_gene: TRBJ1-3; abundance: NA; v_gene: TRBV10-1; CDR3aa: CATYLTRNTIYF
j_gene: TRBJ1-4; abundance: NA; v_gene: TRBV15; CDR3aa: CATSRDPSGAREKLFF
j_gene: TRBJ1-4; abundance: NA; v_gene: TRBV18; CDR3aa: CASSPGLSEKLFF
j_gene: TRBJ1-2; abundance: NA; v_gene: TRBV15; CDR3aa: CATSRDRGSSYGYIF
j_gene: TRBJ2-3; abundance: NA; v_gene: TRBV10-3; CDR3aa: CAIRTGTTTGEQYF
j_gene: TRBJ2-3; abundance: NA; v_gene: TRBV10-3; CDR3aa: CAIKTGSTDTQYF
j_gene: TRBJ2-1; abundance: NA; v_gene: TRBV20-1; CDR3aa: CSARKGRGSIQDEQFF
j_gene: TRBJ2-7; abundance: NA; v_gene: TRBV7-2; CDR3aa: CASSVAPSSSYEQYF
j_gene: TRBJ1-6; abundance: NA; v_gene: TRBV25-1; CDR3aa: CASSLARASGNSPLHF
j_gene: TRBJ2-5; abundance: NA; v_gene: TRBV19; CDR3aa: CASSPGTSGSETQYF